The source of this T cell receptor beta chain is a study of Graves' ophthalmopathy and Graves' hyperthyroidism. This CDR3 contains 14 residues. The germline V and J ends were trimmed by 2 bases and 3 bases, with 9 bases remaining between them. The germline V gene has CDR1 KGHDR and CDR2 SFDVKD. This clonotype was seen many times. The TCR beta CDR3 regions underwent amplification from RNA transcripts. Amplification began with first-round RT-PCR using HTBI primers, then second-round multiplex PCR was performed. TCRdb processed the multiplex PCR reads anew with MiXCR; each CDR3 protein has one entry. The sample comprises a few hundred thousand distinct CDR3 sequences, roughly 14% of which are singletons, and about 7% rests with the top ten.

The chain couples TRBV24-1 to TRBJ1-2; a weak D match, TRBD1 (6 bases). Sequenced material: peripheral blood. This receptor was taken from a woman aged 18 to 35 with stable Graves' hyperthyroidism. Here the CDR3 DNA reads TGTGCCACCAGTGATTCGGCAGGGGACTATGGCTACACCTTC. It codes for CATSDSAGDYGYTF.